This TCR beta chain was recovered during a study of blood T cell repertoires in COVID-19 (dated by TCRdb to the early 2020s). Broadly, across the study: Samples from collaborators originated in the United States, Italy and Spain and spanned both the acute and convalescent phases of COVID-19. The repertoires were released in a freely available public database meant as a resource for research on the immune response to SARS-CoV-2. Samples were obtained from the ongoing ImmuneRACE study (first 160 participants) and from approximately 1,200 subjects provided by 6 global collaborators. A de-identified subject ID, COVID-19 status, age in years and sex were almost always included in the sample metadata. The prospective study material was composed of cDNA or gDNA derived from T cells, B-cell-depleted T cells, or PBMCs. Where available, HLA class I and class II types were taken from metadata supplied by the sample provider and were not determined by assay-based typing. Subjects who had been exposed to COVID-19, were actively infected with it, or had recovered from it provided the deeply sampled blood TCRbeta repertoires that made up the dataset.

At one collaborating source in Seattle, patients were enrolled during active infection and were followed longitudinally through the course of disease. Whole blood was collected in K2EDTA tubes by collaborating institutions according to the institutions' own protocols. For TCRbeta analysis, collaborators shipped samples in one of three forms: frozen whole blood, isolated PBMCs, or DNA extracted from either of those sample types. The CDR3 contains 14 residues, cysteine and phenylalanine counted. Only CDR3 DNA remains: 42 bases, in frame from the first base. Trimming accounts for 6 bases at V and 10 bases at J, while the number of junction bases matched to no gene is 11. The germline V gene specifies LGHNT as CDR1 and FRNRAP as CDR2. Summary of the overall study and its limitations: The amount of clinical and demographic metadata varied by source and participant and was provided uncurated.

A word on this clone: No cognate antigen has been identified for it. No much larger clone exists at a distance of one base, and base qualities are not known.

TCRbeta CDR3 regions were amplified from genomic DNA by means of the immunoSEQ Assay, a bias-controlled multiplex PCR. As for the original processing: Within the assay, amplification of reference gene primers was used to estimate how many nucleated cells each sample contained. To quantify the absolute abundance of each unique TCRbeta CDR3 rearrangement, sequence reads were collapsed and filtered. For each sample, productive Simpson clonality was calculated by taking the square root of Simpson's diversity index across productive rearrangements. Held by TCRdb, this immuneACCESS table contains in-frame sequences only and omits some clones. Under half of the omission traces to an unresolved V gene where checked; the cause of the rest is unknown. That table gives V, J and clone size, and the DNA gave D and trimming. The sample has roughly 250,000 clones on record, roughly 88% of them singletons. Of the sample, roughly 0.87% falls within the top ten clones.

The rearrangement joined TRBV12-5 to TRBJ2-1, and 8 junction bases match TRBD1. The receptor's source is a human donor with COVID-19, enrolled during active disease. The donor label of this sample is uncertain. The sequenced sample was peripheral blood. For the CDR3, the sequence is CASGRQGTAVEQFF. The DNA reads as follows: TGTGCTAGTGGCAGACAGGGGACCGCTGTAGAGCAGTTCTTC.